These T cell receptor beta chains were read from a single sample in a study of cytomegalovirus exposure and HLA in healthy donors. The protocol was immunoSEQ multiplex PCR, while the TCRdb copy is restricted to in-frame clones and leaves out a portion. The table includes about 150,000 clones, 80% to 90% detected once. Sequenced sample: PBMCs. The origin of the receptors is a male donor in good health and CMV-seronegative. The CDR3 runs from the conserved cysteine through the conserved F or W. D genes are given only for firm matches. Size values are once, few and many counts, or a class for expanded clones, and some rows have none.

abundance	v_gene	j_gene	d_gene	CDR3nt	CDR3aa
once	TRBV19	TRBJ2-7	NA	TGTGCCAGTAGCGACAGGTACTACGAGCAGTACTTC	CASSDRYYEQYF
NA	TRBV19	TRBJ2-2	TRBD1	TGTGCCAGTACCCCCAGGGACAGCGCCCAGCTGTTTTTT	CASTPRDSAQLFF
NA	TRBV7-6	TRBJ2-1	TRBD2	TGTGCCAGCAGCTTAGGAGGGGCTAGCGGGGGAGGTGGTGAGCAGTTCTTC	CASSLGGASGGGGEQFF
once	TRBV30	TRBJ1-2	TRBD1	TGTGCCTGGAGTAGGGACAGGAACTATGGCTACACCTTC	CAWSRDRNYGYTF
NA	TRBV7-2	TRBJ2-7	NA	TGTGCCAGCAGCTTAGAGCCGAAGCGGGAGCAGTACTTC	CASSLEPKREQYF
once	TRBV2	TRBJ1-5	NA	TGTGCCAGCAGTGTTCGGGGGACTCGCAATCAGCCCCAGCATTTT	CASSVRGTRNQPQHF
NA	TRBV29-1	TRBJ2-1	NA	TGCAGCGTTGAATCTACAGAACGCGTCAATGAGCAGTTCTTC	CSVESTERVNEQFF
NA	TRBV19	TRBJ1-6	NA	TGTGCCAGCACACATCCTGATTCACCCCTCCACTTT	CASTHPDSPLHF
NA	TRBV29-1	TRBJ1-2	NA	TGCAGCGTTGTATCCAGGGTTGATGGCTACCCCTTC	CSVVSRVDGYPF
NA	TRBV27	TRBJ2-7	NA	TGTGCCAGCAGCGCTCGACAGGCCGCCTACGAGCAGTACTTC	CASSARQAAYEQYF
NA	TRBV7-8	TRBJ2-5	TRBD2	TGTGCCAGCAGCTTACCTGTAGGCGGGAGGGCCAAGGAGACCCAGTACTTC	CASSLPVGGRAKETQYF
NA	TRBV7-9	TRBJ2-3	TRBD2	TGTGCCAGCAGCTTAACTAGCGGGAGGAAGTCAGATACGCAGTATTTT	CASSLTSGRKSDTQYF
NA	TRBV6-4	TRBJ1-2	NA	TGTGCCAGCAGTGGTCCCGGGACACCACCGTCCACCTTC	CASSGPGTPPSTF
NA	TRBV28	TRBJ1-4	NA	TGTGCCAGCAGCTCTCCCGGGGGAAGAAATGAAAAACTGTTTTTT	CASSSPGGRNEKLFF
NA	TRBV29-1	TRBJ1-2	NA	TGCAGCGTTGTTTTCGTAGAGATGAACTATGGCTACACCTTC	CSVVFVEMNYGYTF
NA	TRBV15	TRBJ1-4	NA	TGTGCCACCAGCAGCCCCACATCAACTAATGAAAAACTGTTTTTT	CATSSPTSTNEKLFF
NA	TRBV10-3	TRBJ2-3	TRBD2	TGTGCCATCAGTCGGACCGTGGGAACTAGCGGGTCCCAGCCGACAGATACGCAGTATTTT	CAISRTVGTSGSQPTDTQYF
few	TRBV6-1	TRBJ2-7	TRBD2	TGTGCCAGCAGTGGAACTAGCGGGAAGGTGGGCGAGCAGTACTTC	CASSGTSGKVGEQYF
once	TRBV27	TRBJ2-3	TRBD2	TGTGCCAGCAGCCATACTCCTGGGACTAGCGCAGATACGCAGTATTTT	CASSHTPGTSADTQYF
NA	TRBV5-6	TRBJ2-7	TRBD2	TGTGCCAGCAGCTCACTAGCGGGGGGCCCCTACGAGCAGTACTTC	CASSSLAGGPYEQYF
NA	TRBV6-5	TRBJ2-1	TRBD1	TGTGCCAGCAGTAGGACAGGGGGGAGGGTTGGTGGGCAGTTCTTC	CASSRTGGRVGGQFF
NA	TRBV5-1	TRBJ2-7	TRBD1	TGCGCCAGCAGCTTGCAGGGGGCCCCTGCCTACGAGCAGTACTTC	CASSLQGAPAYEQYF
NA	TRBV28	TRBJ2-1	NA	TGTGCCAGCAGTCCGGGAAACAATGAGCAGTTCTTC	CASSPGNNEQFF
NA	TRBV18	TRBJ1-5	NA	TGTGCCAGCTCACTTAATGAGGGAGACAATCAGCCCCAGCATTTT	CASSLNEGDNQPQHF
NA	TRBV19	TRBJ1-3	TRBD1	TGTGCCAGCACAGGGGTAAATGGAAACACCATATATTTT	CASTGVNGNTIYF
NA	TRBV7-2	TRBJ1-5	NA	TGTGCCAGCAGCTTAGACAGGGGCAATCAGCCCCAGCATTTT	CASSLDRGNQPQHF
NA	TRBV28	TRBJ2-7	NA	TGTGCCAGCAGACCCCCGGACAAGACCTACGAGCAGTACTTC	CASRPPDKTYEQYF
once	TRBV12-2	TRBJ2-5	NA	TGTGCAAGTCGCTTGTTATACCGGGGGGTATCCCAAGAGACCCAGTACTTC	CASRLLYRGVSQETQYF
NA	TRBV15	TRBJ2-5	NA	TGTGCCACCAGCCCCGAGACTTCAATCGAGACCCAGTACTTC	CATSPETSIETQYF
NA	TRBV9	TRBJ2-6	TRBD1	TGTGCCAGCAGCGTATTAGGGACAGGCGCTCCTGGGGCCAACGTCCTGACTTTC	CASSVLGTGAPGANVLTF